Each of the 10 T cell receptor beta chains below was sequenced from the same sample in a study of shared clonotypes between healthy human individuals. Sequenced by immunoSEQ multiplex PCR; TCRdb stores in-frame clones only, minus some. Found here are some 2,400,000 clones, 90% to 97% of them singletons; the top ten hold around 0.13%. The sample consisted of naive CD4+ T cells sorted from blood. Subset: CD45RA+ positively selected. These receptor sequences come from a man younger than 30 in good health.

V usage is TRBV6-1 and J usage is TRBJ1-2; D is unclear. Germline V gene lookup returns CDR1 MNHNS and CDR2 SASEGT. This CDR3 has 14 amino acids. V gave up 1 base and J gave up 7 bases, with 13 bases separating them. The CDR3: CASSEELGWGGYTF. The CDR3 DNA follows: TGTGCCAGCAGTGAAGAATTGGGATGGGGTGGCTACACCTTC.

This chain uses TRBV7-2 with TRBJ1-4; D uncertain. Germline loops: CDR1 SGHTA, CDR2 FQGNSA. The V end lost 3 bases, the J end lost 0 bases, and 14 bases lay between the germline ends. The CDR3 extends over 17 amino acids. This chain's CDR3 is CASSFRPSAATNEKLFF. The CDR3 coding sequence is TGTGCCAGCAGCTTTCGACCCTCCGCAGCAACTAATGAAAAACTGTTTTTT.

About this clone: The same CDR3 is also encoded by other DNA sequences in this sample. This sequence joins TRBV11-3 and TRBJ1-6; D not resolved. The germline gives CDR1 SGHNT, CDR2 YENEEA. This CDR3 is built from 13 residues. V gave up 5 bases and J gave up 8 bases, with 10 bases separating them. CDR3 nucleotides: TGTGCCAGCAGCCTGAGTGGAGATTCACCCCTCCACTTT. It yields the protein CASSLSGDSPLHF. Full variable domain (rest looked up from reference TRBV11-3 and TRBJ1-6): EAGVVQSPRYKIIEKKQPVAFWCNPISGHNTLYWYLQNLGQGPELLIRYENEEAVDDSQLPKDRFSAERLKGVDSTLKIQPAELGDSAVYLCASSLSGDSPLHFGNGTRLTVT.

The chain couples TRBV5-4 to TRBJ2-7, with D perhaps matching TRBD1 (6 bases). Trimming took off 0 bases at V and 2 bases at J, with 9 bases between the two ends. The CDR3 has 14 amino acids. CDR1 and CDR2 from the germline V gene are SGHNT and YYREEE (reference sequence). CDR3 region: CASSLGDTTYEQYF. The CDR3 nucleotides read TGTGCCAGCAGCTTGGGGGACACAACCTACGAGCAGTACTTC.

J is TRBJ1-5 and V is TRBV19; TRBD1 aligns across 8 bases. The V segment lost 5 bases and the J segment 1 base; nucleotides outside the gene matches: 4. Germline V gene sequence: CDR1 LNHDA, CDR2 SQIVND (reference sequence). The CDR3 loop spans 15 amino acids. The CDR3 is CASSLTGGSNQPQHF. The CDR3 DNA follows: TGTGCCAGTAGTCTTACAGGGGGAAGCAATCAGCCCCAGCATTTT.

The gene calls are TRBV5-4 and TRBJ2-3, with 10 bases that match TRBD2. The CDR3 is 16 residues long. Germline V gene lookup returns CDR1 SGHNT and CDR2 YYREEE (reference sequence). The ends lost 4 bases at V and 3 bases at J; junction bases unmatched: 8. The CDR3 loop reads CASSPGASGRTDTQYF. CDR3 coding DNA: TGTGCCAGCAGCCCAGGCGCTAGCGGGAGAACAGATACGCAGTATTTT. The full variable domain, its missing parts supplied by reference TRBV5-4 and TRBJ2-3, is ETGVTQSPTHLIKTRGQQVTLRCSSQSGHNTVSWYQQALGQGPQFIFQYYREEENGRGNFPPRFSGLQFPNYSSELNVNALELDDSALYLCASSPGASGRTDTQYFGPGTRLTVL.

Details on this clone: The sample contains more than one DNA sequence encoding this CDR3. This sequence joins TRBV30 and TRBJ2-7, with 8 positions matching TRBD2. Germline-derived CDR1 and CDR2 are GTSNPN and SVGIG (reference sequence). V lost 0 bases to trimming and J lost 2 bases; unmatched junction nucleotides: 3. This CDR3 has 14 amino acids. CDR3: CAWSVGRGAYEQYF. CDR3 DNA sequence: TGTGCCTGGAGTGTTGGGCGGGGGGCCTACGAGCAGTACTTC.

Here the CDR3 reads CAWSTEKLFF. The DNA for the CDR3 is TGTGCCTGGAGTACTGAAAAACTGTTTTTT. The V gene is TRBV30, the J gene TRBJ1-4, with D hard to call. V lost 2 bases and J 7 bases, leaving 2 bases between the germline ends. CDR3 size: 10 residues. Germline-derived CDR1 and CDR2 are GTSNPN and SVGIG (reference sequence).

The J gene is TRBJ2-2, the V gene TRBV7-9; TRBD1 might be the D (5 bases). Germline CDR1 SEHNR, CDR2 FQNEAQ (reference sequence). This CDR3 contains 12 residues. V was trimmed by 4 bases and J by 8 bases, leaving 8 bases between them. CDR3 sequence reads: CASSSRDGELFF. For the CDR3, the DNA is TGTGCCAGCAGCTCCAGGGATGGGGAGCTGTTTTTT.

The chain combines TRBV28 with TRBJ2-7, with D possibly TRBD2 on 5 matching bases. The V gene lost 5 bases and the J gene lost 6 bases, with 14 bases spanning the gap. The CDR3 has 13 amino acids. Per germline, CDR1 MDHEN and CDR2 SYDVKM. The CDR3 region has the DNA TGTGCCAGCAGTCTAGCCCAGCGCGGCGAGCAGTACTTC. The encoded protein is CASSLAQRGEQYF.